A selection of T cell receptor beta chains follows, all from one sample in a study of shared clonotypes between healthy human individuals. This table comes from immunoSEQ multiplex PCR, and its TCRdb copy is limited to in-frame clones, with some not included. This sample has around 1.9 million clones, with approximately 92% found just once. The sample was naive CD8+ T cells from PBMCs. The receptors shown here come from a man between 18 and 29 years old in good health. Some clones in this sample may be carry-over from other donors' samples. Both conserved end residues are part of each CDR3. A D gene is named only where the DNA matches it firmly. Only some rows state a clone size, as once, few, many or a class for expanded clones.

j_gene: TRBJ2-1; v_gene: TRBV25-1; abundance: -; d_gene: -; len: 14; CDR3aa: CASSGGLTSNEQFF; CDR3nt: TGTGCCAGCAGTGGGGGTTTGACGAGCAATGAGCAGTTCTTC
j_gene: TRBJ2-7; v_gene: TRBV7-8; abundance: -; d_gene: -; len: 16; CDR3aa: CASSSGTVTKTYEQYF; CDR3nt: TGTGCCAGCAGCTCCGGGACGGTTACGAAAACCTACGAGCAGTACTTC
j_gene: TRBJ2-1; v_gene: TRBV4-1; abundance: -; d_gene: -; len: 11; CDR3aa: CASSPGAGKFF; CDR3nt: TGCGCCAGCAGCCCGGGGGCGGGAAAGTTCTTC
j_gene: TRBJ2-7; v_gene: TRBV28; abundance: -; d_gene: TRBD1; len: 16; CDR3aa: CASSPPRDRGSHEQYF; CDR3nt: TGTGCCAGCAGCCCCCCCCGGGACAGGGGTAGCCACGAGCAGTACTTC
j_gene: TRBJ1-1; v_gene: TRBV4-1; abundance: -; d_gene: -; len: 14; CDR3aa: CASSRTGPAGEAFF; CDR3nt: TGCGCCAGCAGCCGAACGGGGCCGGCGGGAGAAGCTTTCTTT
j_gene: TRBJ1-1; v_gene: TRBV5-8; abundance: once; d_gene: -; len: 13; CDR3aa: CASSNTGPVEAFF; CDR3nt: TGTGCCAGCAGCAACACAGGACCGGTCGAAGCTTTCTTT
j_gene: TRBJ1-2; v_gene: TRBV7-6; abundance: -; d_gene: -; len: 14; CDR3aa: CASSLESGNYGYTF; CDR3nt: TGTGCCAGCAGCTTAGAATCGGGAAACTATGGCTACACCTTC
j_gene: TRBJ2-1; v_gene: TRBV15; abundance: -; d_gene: -; len: 11; CDR3aa: CATWTLGEQFF; CDR3nt: TGTGCCACGTGGACGTTAGGTGAGCAGTTCTTC
j_gene: TRBJ2-1; v_gene: TRBV30; abundance: -; d_gene: -; len: 19; CDR3aa: CAWSVLEPTGQGTYNEQFF; CDR3nt: TGTGCCTGGAGTGTACTGGAACCCACGGGTCAGGGCACCTACAATGAGCAGTTCTTC
j_gene: TRBJ2-7; v_gene: TRBV9; abundance: -; d_gene: TRBD2; len: 15; CDR3aa: CASSSEGLAGDEQYF; CDR3nt: TGTGCCAGCAGCTCCGAGGGACTAGCGGGAGACGAGCAGTACTTC